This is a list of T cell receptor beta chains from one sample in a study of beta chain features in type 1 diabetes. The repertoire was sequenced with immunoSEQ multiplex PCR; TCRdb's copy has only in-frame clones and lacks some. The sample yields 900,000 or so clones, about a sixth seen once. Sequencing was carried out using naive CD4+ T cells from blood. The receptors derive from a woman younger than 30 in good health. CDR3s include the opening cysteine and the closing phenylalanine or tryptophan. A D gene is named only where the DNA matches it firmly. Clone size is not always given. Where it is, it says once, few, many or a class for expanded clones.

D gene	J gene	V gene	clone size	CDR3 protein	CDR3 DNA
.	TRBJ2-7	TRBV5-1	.	CASSLGQFGYEQYF	TGCGCCAGCAGCCTCGGACAGTTTGGCTACGAGCAGTACTTC
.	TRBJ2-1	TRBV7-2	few	CASSPRGLPGRDYNEQFF	TGTGCCAGCAGCCCCAGGGGACTCCCGGGACGAGACTACAATGAGCAGTTCTTC
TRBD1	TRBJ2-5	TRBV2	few	CASSPQGAGGETQYF	TGTGCCAGCAGCCCACAGGGGGCCGGGGGAGAGACCCAGTACTTC
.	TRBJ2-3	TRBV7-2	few	CASSLFSTDTQYF	TGTGCCAGCAGCTTATTTTCCACAGATACGCAGTATTTT
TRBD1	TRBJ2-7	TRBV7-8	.	CASSYGAQGVEQYF	TGTGCCAGCAGCTATGGGGCTCAGGGGGTCGAGCAGTACTTC
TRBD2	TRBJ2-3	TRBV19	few	CASSIGLAGVGTDTQYF	TGTGCCAGTAGTATCGGACTAGCGGGAGTCGGGACAGATACGCAGTATTTT
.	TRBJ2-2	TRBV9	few	CASSVTQTGELFF	TGTGCCAGCAGCGTCACACAGACCGGGGAGCTGTTTTTT
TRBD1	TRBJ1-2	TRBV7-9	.	CASSRDRGFYGYTF	TGTGCCAGCAGCCGGGACAGGGGGTTCTATGGCTACACCTTC
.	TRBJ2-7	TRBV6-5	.	CASSRTVTYEQYF	TGTGCCAGTTCGAGGACAGTAACCTACGAGCAGTACTTC
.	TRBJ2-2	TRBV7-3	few	CASSAMTAGELFF	TGTGCCAGCAGCGCGATGACGGCCGGGGAGCTGTTTTTT
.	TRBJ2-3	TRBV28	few	CASSLAGRSTQYF	TGTGCCAGCAGTTTGGCGGGAAGGTCCACGCAGTATTTT
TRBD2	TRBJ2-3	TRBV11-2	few	CASSSGTSGSPSTDTQYF	TGTGCCAGCAGCTCCGGGACTAGCGGGAGTCCTAGCACAGATACGCAGTATTTT
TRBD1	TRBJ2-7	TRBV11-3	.	CASSWDRSSEQYF	TGTGCCAGCAGCTGGGACAGATCCTCCGAGCAGTACTTC
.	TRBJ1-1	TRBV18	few	CASSPMKNTEAFF	TGTGCCAGCTCACCCATGAAGAACACTGAAGCTTTCTTT
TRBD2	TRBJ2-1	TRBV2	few	CASSQQLAGAGNEQFF	TGTGCCAGCAGCCAACAGCTAGCGGGAGCTGGAAATGAGCAGTTCTTC
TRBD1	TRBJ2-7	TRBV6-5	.	CASSFNIGTGYYEQYF	TGTGCCAGCAGTTTCAATATAGGGACAGGTTACTACGAGCAGTACTTC
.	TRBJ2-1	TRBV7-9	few	CASSGWSPTYNEQFF	TGTGCCAGCAGTGGTTGGTCCCCAACATACAATGAGCAGTTCTTC
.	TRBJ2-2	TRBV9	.	CASSVGGLARRTGELFF	TGTGCCAGCAGCGTAGGCGGGCTAGCAAGAAGGACCGGGGAGCTGTTTTTT
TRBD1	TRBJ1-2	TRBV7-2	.	CASSPPQGRIVTNYGYTF	TGTGCCAGCAGCCCCCCACAGGGGAGAATAGTCACTAACTATGGCTACACCTTC
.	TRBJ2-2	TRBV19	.	CASRRAQNTGELFF	TGTGCCAGTAGACGGGCGCAGAACACCGGGGAGCTGTTTTTT
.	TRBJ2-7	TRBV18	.	CASSPTLDHYEQYF	TGTGCCAGCTCACCAACCCTGGACCACTACGAGCAGTACTTC
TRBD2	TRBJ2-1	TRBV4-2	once	CASTPTSETNEQFF	TGTGCCAGCACCCCGACTAGCGAGACCAATGAGCAGTTCTTC
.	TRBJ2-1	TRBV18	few	CASSLSPPGVNEQFF	TGTGCCAGCTCCCTTAGCCCGCCGGGAGTCAATGAGCAGTTCTTC
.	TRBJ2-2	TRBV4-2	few	CASSQDLQGTAGELFF	TGTGCCAGCAGCCAAGACCTACAAGGGACCGCCGGGGAGCTGTTTTTT
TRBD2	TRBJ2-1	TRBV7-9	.	CASSLDRLAGLYNEQFF	TGTGCCAGCAGCTTAGATCGGCTAGCGGGACTCTACAATGAGCAGTTCTTC
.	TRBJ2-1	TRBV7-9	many	CASSSLEQFF	TGTGCCAGCAGCTCACTTGAGCAGTTCTTC
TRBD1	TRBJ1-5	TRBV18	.	CASSPEQGTYQPQHF	TGTGCCAGCTCACCGGAACAGGGGACCTATCAGCCCCAGCATTTT
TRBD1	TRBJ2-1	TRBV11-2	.	CASSYWDSGGNEQFF	TGTGCCAGCAGCTACTGGGACAGTGGGGGCAATGAGCAGTTCTTC
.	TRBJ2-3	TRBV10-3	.	CASKERDTQYF	TGTGCCAGCAAAGAGAGAGATACGCAGTATTTT
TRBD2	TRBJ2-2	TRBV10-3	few	CAISVGTSRNTGELFF	TGTGCCATCAGTGTTGGGACTAGCCGGAACACCGGGGAGCTGTTTTTT
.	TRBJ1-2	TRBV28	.	CASSETFNYGYTF	TGTGCCAGCAGTGAGACCTTCAACTATGGCTACACCTTC
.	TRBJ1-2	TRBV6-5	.	CASSYGRLYGYTF	TGTGCCAGCAGTTACGGCAGGCTCTATGGCTACACCTTC
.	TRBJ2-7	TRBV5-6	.	CASNSPRGSYEQYF	TGTGCCAGCAACTCCCCGCGGGGCTCCTACGAGCAGTACTTC
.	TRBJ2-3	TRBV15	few	CATGESGADTQYF	TGTGCCACCGGGGAGTCAGGAGCAGATACGCAGTATTTT
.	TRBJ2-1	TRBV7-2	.	CASSVLSYNEQFF	TGTGCCAGCAGCGTGCTCTCCTACAATGAGCAGTTCTTC
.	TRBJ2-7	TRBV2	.	CASSAQGGSSYEQYF	TGTGCCAGCAGTGCTCAAGGAGGCAGCTCCTACGAGCAGTACTTC
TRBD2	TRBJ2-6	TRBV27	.	CASSPGTSGRPGANVLTF	TGTGCCAGCAGTCCCGGGACTAGCGGGAGGCCCGGGGCCAACGTCCTGACTTTC
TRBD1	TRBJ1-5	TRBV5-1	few	CASSSTGASNQPQHF	TGCGCCAGCAGCTCCACAGGGGCTAGCAATCAGCCCCAGCATTTT
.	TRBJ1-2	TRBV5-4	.	CASSIGSNYGYTF	TGTGCCAGCAGCATAGGGTCCAACTATGGCTACACCTTC
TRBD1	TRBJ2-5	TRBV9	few	CASSAGTGRGETQYF	TGTGCCAGCAGCGCCGGGACAGGGCGTGGAGAGACCCAGTACTTC